This T cell receptor (beta chain) emerged from a study of blood T cell repertoires in COVID-19. On the study more broadly: In each case, the material was cDNA or gDNA derived from T cells, B-cell-depleted T cells, or PBMCs.

TCRdb's table, derived via immunoSEQ multiplex PCR, lists solely in-frame clones and lacks some. The profile shows about 280,000 clones, approximately 89% of them singletons. Study members were between about 18 and 95 years old and lived in about two dozen US regions. Exposed participants encountered a COVID-19 case during the 2 weeks preceding study entry. The CDR3 spans 15 residues. CDR1 and CDR2 (germline): SGHKS, YYEKEE (reference sequence). The ends lost 3 bases at V and 3 bases at J; junction bases unmatched: 2. The chain carries TRBV5-5 and TRBJ2-1, with TRBD2 identical over 11 bases. The sequence came from a man aged 35 to 55 who had been exposed to COVID-19. The specimen was PBMCs or T cells enriched from blood (not recorded which). The CDR3 protein is CASSSGLAVYNEQFF. DNA for the CDR3: TGTGCCAGCAGCTCGGGACTAGCGGTCTACAATGAGCAGTTCTTC. The entire variable domain, with the rest obtained from reference TRBV5-5 and TRBJ2-1, is as follows: DAGVTQSPTHLIKTRGQQVTLRCSPISGHKSVSWYQQVLGQGPQFIFQYYEKEERGRGNFPDRFSARQFPNYSSELNVNALLLGDSALYLCASSSGLAVYNEQFFGPGTRLTVL.